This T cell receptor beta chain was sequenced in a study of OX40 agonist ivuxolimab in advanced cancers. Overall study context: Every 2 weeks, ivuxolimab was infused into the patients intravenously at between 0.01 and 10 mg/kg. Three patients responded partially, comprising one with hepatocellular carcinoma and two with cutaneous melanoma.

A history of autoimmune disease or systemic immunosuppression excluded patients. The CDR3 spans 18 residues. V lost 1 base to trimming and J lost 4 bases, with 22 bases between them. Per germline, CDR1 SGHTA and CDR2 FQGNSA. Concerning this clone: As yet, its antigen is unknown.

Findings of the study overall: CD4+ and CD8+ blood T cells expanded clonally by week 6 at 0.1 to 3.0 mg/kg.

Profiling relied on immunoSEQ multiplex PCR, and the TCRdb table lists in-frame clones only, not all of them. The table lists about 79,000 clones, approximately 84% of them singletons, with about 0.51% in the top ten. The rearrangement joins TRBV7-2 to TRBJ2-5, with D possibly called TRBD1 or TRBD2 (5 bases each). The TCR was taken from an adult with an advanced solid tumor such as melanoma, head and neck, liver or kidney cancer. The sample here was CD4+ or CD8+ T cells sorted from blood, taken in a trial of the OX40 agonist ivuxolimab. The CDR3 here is CASSLGQRLQSLRETQYF. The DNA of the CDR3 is TGTGCCAGCAGCTTAGGACAGCGGCTCCAAAGCCTACGAGAGACCCAGTACTTC.